This passage covers 27 T cell receptor beta chains from one sample sequenced in a study of OX40 agonist ivuxolimab in advanced cancers. Method: immunoSEQ multiplex PCR; TCRdb's copy keeps in-frame clones and lacks some. The sample yields more than 100,000 clones, around 93% seen once. Specimen: CD4+ or CD8+ T cells sorted from blood, collected in a trial of the OX40 agonist ivuxolimab. The receptors originated from an adult with an advanced solid tumor such as melanoma, head and neck, liver or kidney cancer.

V usage is TRBV7-3 and J usage is TRBJ2-6; D perhaps matches TRBD1 (7 bases). This CDR3 is built from 15 residues. V lost 10 bases, J lost 1 base, and 14 bases lay in between. Germline CDR1 is SGHTA and CDR2 is FQGTGA. CDR3 residues: CATGGLGSGANVLTF. CDR3 nucleotide sequence: TGTGCCACAGGGGGGCTTGGGTCTGGGGCCAACGTCCTGACTTTC.

The gene calls are TRBV11-2 and TRBJ2-1; no firm D call. Looked up from germline, CDR1 is SGHAT and CDR2 is FQNNGV. Trimming stripped 0 bases from V and 5 bases from J, with 8 bases between. CDR3 size: 14 residues. Written as DNA, the CDR3 is TGTGCCAGCAGCTTAGATCTGTGGGACAATGAGCAGTTCTTC. Residues: CASSLDLWDNEQFF.

V usage is TRBV7-9 and J usage is TRBJ1-1, with D hard to call. Trimming removed 5 bases at V and 1 base at J, with 8 bases between. The CDR3 is 13 residues long. Germline loops: CDR1 SEHNR, CDR2 FQNEAQ (reference sequence). The DNA for the CDR3 is TGTGCCAGCAGCAGGGCAGGGAACACTGAAGCTTTCTTT. This sequence encodes CASSRAGNTEAFF.

The J gene is TRBJ2-3, the V gene TRBV7-3, with D possibly matching TRBD2 (5 bases). The CDR3 length is 15 residues. The germline V and J ends were trimmed by 5 bases and 6 bases, with 18 bases remaining between them. Per the germline V gene, CDR1 is SGHTA and CDR2 is FQGTGA. The CDR3 here is CASSAGLRREDTQYF. CDR3 sequence (DNA): TGTGCCAGCAGCGCGGGCCTTAGGCGAGAGGATACGCAGTATTTT.

The chain combines TRBV5-4 with TRBJ1-1, with TRBD1 identical over 10 bases. V was clipped by 4 bases and J by 0 bases; unmatched bases: 6. Per germline, CDR1 SGHNT and CDR2 YYREEE (reference sequence). The CDR3 is 16 residues long. The CDR3 DNA reads as TGTGCCAGCAGCGTCGGGACAGGGGACCTGAACACTGAAGCTTTCTTT. Translating gives CASSVGTGDLNTEAFF. The whole variable domain, filled in from reference TRBV5-4 and TRBJ1-1, reads ETGVTQSPTHLIKTRGQQVTLRCSSQSGHNTVSWYQQALGQGPQFIFQYYREEENGRGNFPPRFSGLQFPNYSSELNVNALELDDSALYLCASSVGTGDLNTEAFFGQGTRLTVV.

The chain links TRBV5-4 to TRBJ1-3, with a possible D match to TRBD1 (5 bases). There are 16 residues in the CDR3. Germline CDR1 is SGHNT and CDR2 is YYREEE (reference sequence). V was trimmed by 4 bases and J by 0 bases, leaving 14 bases between them. The CDR3 is CASSRGAGNSGNTIYF. As DNA, the CDR3 is TGTGCCAGCAGCCGCGGGGCAGGAAACTCTGGAAACACCATATATTTT.

This chain joins TRBV7-6 and TRBJ2-7; the D gene is possibly TRBD2 (5 bases). The germline CDR1 and CDR2 sequences are SGHVS and FNYEAQ. The CDR3 contains 13 residues. The V and J ends lost 3 bases and 4 bases respectively, with 10 bases between them. The CDR3 region is CASSFGGNYEQYF. The DNA of the CDR3 is TGTGCCAGCAGCTTTGGAGGAAATTACGAGCAGTACTTC.

This clone appeared a single time. This chain uses TRBV6-4 with TRBJ1-6, with 9 nucleotides matching TRBD1. Looked up from germline, CDR1 is MRHNA and CDR2 is SNTAGT. This CDR3 has 14 residues. V lost 3 bases to trimming and J lost 10 bases; unmatched junction nucleotides: 4. CDR3 nucleotide sequence: TGTGCCAGCAGTGAATGGGACAGGGAATCACCCCTCCACTTT. Translated, it gives CASSEWDRESPLHF.

V and J are TRBV28 and TRBJ1-2; 8 bases align to TRBD1. J lost 8 bases, V lost 5 bases, and 4 bases had no gene match. CDR3 length equals 12 residues. Germline-derived CDR1 and CDR2 are MDHEN and SYDVKM. As DNA, the CDR3 is TGTGCCAGCAGTGCGACAGGGGAAGGCTACACCTTC. This gives the protein CASSATGEGYTF.

The chain couples TRBV5-1 to TRBJ1-4; D might be TRBD1 (5 bases). The V end was cut by 4 bases, the J end by 8 bases, with 15 bases between. The CDR3 covers 14 residues. The germline CDR1 and CDR2 sequences are SGHRS and YFSETQ. CDR3 sequence (DNA): TGCGCCAGCAGCCCGCGGCAGGGTGGGGAAAAACTGTTTTTT. As protein: CASSPRQGGEKLFF. Complete variable domain (other parts from reference TRBV5-1 and TRBJ1-4): KAGVTQTPRYLIKTRGQQVTLSCSPISGHRSVSWYQQTPGQGLQFLFEYFSETQRNKGNFPGRFSGRQFSNSRSEMNVSTLELGDSALYLCASSPRQGGEKLFFGSGTQLSVL.

V is TRBV27 and J is TRBJ1-1; possible D gene TRBD1, 5 bases. This CDR3 has 14 amino acids. The germline gives CDR1 MNHEY, CDR2 SMNVEV (reference sequence). V shed 6 bases and J shed 1 base, with 12 bases lying between them. Here the CDR3 DNA reads TGTGCCAGCAGCTGGGGACTCCAGAACACTGAAGCTTTCTTT. Protein product: CASSWGLQNTEAFF.

The chain couples TRBV5-1 to TRBJ2-7; no firm D call. Germline values: CDR1 SGHRS, CDR2 YFSETQ. Trimming removed 2 bases from V and 2 bases from J, with 8 bases in between. The CDR3 has 13 residues. CDR3 in amino acids: CASSLVITYEQYF. The CDR3 DNA reads as TGCGCCAGCAGCTTAGTGATTACCTACGAGCAGTACTTC. The full variable domain, with the rest looked up from reference TRBV5-1 and TRBJ2-7, is KAGVTQTPRYLIKTRGQQVTLSCSPISGHRSVSWYQQTPGQGLQFLFEYFSETQRNKGNFPGRFSGRQFSNSRSEMNVSTLELGDSALYLCASSLVITYEQYFGPGTRLTVT.

The CDR3 bases are TGTGCCACCAGCAGGCCTTTGACTCAAGCTCAGCCCCAGCATTTT. Protein sequence: CATSRPLTQAQPQHF. This sequence joins TRBV15 and TRBJ1-5; no definite D call. CDR1 LNHNV and CDR2 YYDKDF come from the germline V gene (reference sequence). The V end was cut by 3 bases, the J end by 6 bases, with 15 bases between. The CDR3 loop spans 15 amino acids.

The J gene is TRBJ2-3, the V gene TRBV6-5; D uncertain. The germline V gene has CDR1 MNHEY and CDR2 SVGAGI. Trimming shortened V by 2 bases and J by 1 base, and 10 bases separated the two germline ends. The CDR3 sequence is 15 residues long. The CDR3 is CASSYGRYGTDTQYF. CDR3 nucleotides: TGTGCCAGCAGTTACGGACGGTACGGCACAGATACGCAGTATTTT.

V and J are TRBV28 and TRBJ1-5; 8 nucleotides line up with TRBD1. Germline lookup yields CDR1 MDHEN and CDR2 SYDVKM. The CDR3 is 17 amino acids. After removal of 4 bases from V and 7 bases from J, the junction contained 15 bases not matched to a gene. As DNA, the CDR3 is TGTGCCAGCAGTTGGGCCACCGGCAGGGGGCGTCGACAGCCCCAGCATTTT. Its protein is CASSWATGRGRRQPQHF.

The rearrangement uses TRBV6-6 and TRBJ1-1; the D is unclear. With 0 bases removed from V and 1 base from J, the gap between germline ends came to 9 bases. The germline V gene encodes CDR1 MNHNY and CDR2 SVGAGI (reference sequence). The CDR3 extends over 15 amino acids. CDR3 DNA: TGTGCCAGCAGTTACTCATCAGTGCCGAACACTGAAGCTTTCTTT. Translating it yields CASSYSSVPNTEAFF.

Details on this clone: Within the sample, other DNA sequences also encode this same CDR3. The V call is TRBV7-2, the J call TRBJ1-5; D remains ambiguous. Per the germline V gene, CDR1 is SGHTA and CDR2 is FQGNSA. The CDR3 length is 13 residues. The ends were cut back, 5 bases at V and 2 bases at J, with 7 bases in the middle. Written as DNA, the CDR3 is TGTGCCAGCAGCCTCGTGGGCAATCAGCCCCAGCATTTT. It yields the protein CASSLVGNQPQHF.

The chain is built from TRBV28 and TRBJ1-5; unclear D gene. CDR1 is MDHEN and CDR2 is SYDVKM in the germline V gene. Trimming removed 2 bases from V and 7 bases from J, with 15 bases in between. The CDR3 is 15 residues long. In nucleotides, the CDR3 is TGTGCCAGCAGTTTACCTACTGGTCGAGGGCAGCCCCAGCATTTT. Amino acids: CASSLPTGRGQPQHF.

The chain carries TRBV7-2 and TRBJ2-5; possible D gene TRBD1, 5 bases. CDR3 length: 15 residues. Germline V gene lookup returns CDR1 SGHTA and CDR2 FQGNSA. V was clipped by 1 base and J by 3 bases, with 12 bases between them. The DNA for the CDR3 is TGTGCCAGCAGCTTAGGTGGCTTCAGGGAAGAGACCCAGTACTTC. Residues: CASSLGGFREETQYF. The full variable domain, with the rest looked up from reference TRBV7-2 and TRBJ2-5, is GAGVSQSPSNKVTEKGKDVELRCDPISGHTALYWYRQSLGQGLEFLIYFQGNSAPDKSGLPSDRFSAERTGGSVSTLTIQRTQQEDSAVYLCASSLGGFREETQYFGPGTRLLVL.

V usage is TRBV4-3 and J usage is TRBJ2-7; D is perhaps TRBD2 (5 bases). Germline V CDR1 and CDR2: LGHNA, YSLEER. V lost 4 bases, J lost 3 bases, and 10 bases lay in between. CDR3 size: 13 residues. The DNA for the CDR3 is TGCGCCAGCAGCCTAGGACGGGGCTACGAGCAGTACTTC. Translating gives CASSLGRGYEQYF.

This clone was counted once. The chain couples TRBV20-1 to TRBJ1-2; no definite D call. The V and J ends lost 6 bases and 5 bases respectively, with 7 bases between them. CDR3 length: 10 amino acids. CDR1 is DFQATT, CDR2 SNEGSKA, per germline (reference sequence). CDR3 nucleotides: TGCAGTGCATCGTTATATGGCTACACCTTC. Amino acids: CSASLYGYTF.

This chain links TRBV27 with TRBJ2-7; no firm D call. The germline V gene has CDR1 MNHEY and CDR2 SMNVEV (reference sequence). This CDR3 contains 15 residues. Trimming cost V 6 bases and J 8 bases, with 23 bases left between them. CDR3 in amino acids: CASSARWSYASQQYF. The CDR3 DNA reads as TGTGCCAGCAGCGCCAGGTGGAGCTATGCCTCTCAGCAGTACTTC.

The gene calls are TRBV5-1 and TRBJ2-7, with D maybe TRBD2 (6 bases). The CDR3 has 13 amino acids. Trimming took 4 bases from V and 3 from J, leaving 11 bases between them. Germline V gene sequence: CDR1 SGHRS, CDR2 YFSETQ. CDR3 protein: CASSRGGSYEQYF. DNA for the CDR3: TGCGCCAGCAGCCGGGGAGGCAGCTACGAGCAGTACTTC.

The rearrangement uses TRBV5-1 and TRBJ2-7; TRBD2 aligns across 7 bases. V shed 1 base and J 6 bases; nucleotides not matched to a gene: 4. Germline V gene lookup returns CDR1 SGHRS and CDR2 YFSETQ. The CDR3 extends over 13 amino acids. The CDR3 region has the DNA TGCGCCAGCAGCTTGAAAACTAGCGCCGAGCAGTACTTC. Amino acid sequence: CASSLKTSAEQYF.

The chain uses TRBV5-1 and TRBJ1-2; perhaps TRBD1 as D (6 bases). The V gene's germline CDR1 is SGHRS and CDR2 YFSETQ. This CDR3 comprises 12 residues. Trimming took 4 bases from V and 4 from J, leaving 8 bases between them. As DNA, the CDR3 is TGCGCCAGCAGCAAGGACAGCTATGGCTACACCTTC. It yields the protein CASSKDSYGYTF.

The chain employs TRBV10-3 and TRBJ2-5, with 9 bases fitting TRBD1. The V and J ends lost 3 bases and 5 bases, in that order; junction bases with no gene match: 7. The CDR3 totals 15 residues. In germline, CDR1 is ENHRY, CDR2 SYGVKD. The CDR3 nucleotides read TGTGCCATCAGTGAACGAGCGGGGACAGGGGAGACCCAGTACTTC. Amino acids: CAISERAGTGETQYF.

The rearrangement uses TRBV18 and TRBJ2-1; D may be TRBD1 (6 bases). Germline-derived CDR1 and CDR2 are KGHSH and LQKENI. V was pared by 5 bases and J by 8 bases, with 13 bases between. This CDR3 spans 13 amino acids. CDR3 sequence (DNA): TGTGCCAGCTCATACAGGGAAGGCGATGAGCAGTTCTTC. Translated: CASSYREGDEQFF.